The source of this T cell receptor (beta chain) is a study of T cell responses to AZD1222 COVID-19 vaccine. Findings and limits, study-wide: Sampled repertoires all dated from after the peak T cell response. Donors skewed white British and female; clonal diversity was possibly underestimated. When two AZD1222 doses had been given, Spike-specific TCR breadth and depth rose. Nearly half of spike-specific TCRs reportedly target variant regions that are unmutated in the B.1.351 and B.1.1.7 variants.

Worth noting for this clone: Its specificity is unknown.

This CDR3 contains 15 residues. V shed 0 bases, J shed 7 bases, and the junction held 2 bases outside the gene matches. Germline assignment: CDR1 LNHNV and CDR2 YYDKDF (reference sequence). Measured with immunoSEQ multiplex PCR; TCRdb has only the in-frame clones, and not every one. The data hold about 130,000 clones, with 86% observed a single time. The source was peripheral blood, collected on day 0 of AZD1222 vaccination. This chain links TRBV15 with TRBJ1-6, with 8 bases that match TRBD1. The sequence came from an adult in good health. For the CDR3, the DNA is TGTGCCACCAGCAGAGAGGGACAGGAGAATTCACCCCTCCACTTT. Translated: CATSREGQENSPLHF.